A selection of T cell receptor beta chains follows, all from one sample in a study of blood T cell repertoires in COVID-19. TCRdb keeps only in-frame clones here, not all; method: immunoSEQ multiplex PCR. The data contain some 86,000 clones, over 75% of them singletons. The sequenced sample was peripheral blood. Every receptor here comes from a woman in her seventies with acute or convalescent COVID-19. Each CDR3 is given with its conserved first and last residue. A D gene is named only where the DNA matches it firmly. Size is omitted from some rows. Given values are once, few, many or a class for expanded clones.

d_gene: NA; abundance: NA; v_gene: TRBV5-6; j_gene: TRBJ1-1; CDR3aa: CASSLDAGSLNTEAFF; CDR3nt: TGTGCCAGCAGCTTGGATGCGGGGTCTTTGAACACTGAAGCTTTCTTT
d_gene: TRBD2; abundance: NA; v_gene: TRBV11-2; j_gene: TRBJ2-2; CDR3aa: CASSRGGPNTGELFF; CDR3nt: TGTGCCAGCAGTCGCGGGGGACCAAACACCGGGGAGCTGTTTTTT
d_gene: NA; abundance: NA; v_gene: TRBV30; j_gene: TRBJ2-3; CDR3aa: CACNLATLGDTQYF; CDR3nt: TGTGCCTGCAATCTAGCGACCCTTGGGGATACGCAGTATTTT
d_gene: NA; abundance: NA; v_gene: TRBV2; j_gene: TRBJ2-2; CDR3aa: CASNEGVDTGELFF; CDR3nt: TGTGCCAGCAACGAGGGGGTCGACACCGGGGAGCTGTTTTTT
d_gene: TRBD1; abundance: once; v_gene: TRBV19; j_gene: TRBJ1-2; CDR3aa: CASSTQTGTVNYGYTF; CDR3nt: TGTGCCAGTAGTACCCAGACAGGGACGGTAAACTATGGCTACACCTTC
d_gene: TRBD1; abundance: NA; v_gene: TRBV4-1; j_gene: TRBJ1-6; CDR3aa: CASSETGEYWALHF; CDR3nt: TGCGCCAGCAGTGAGACAGGGGAATATTGGGCCCTCCACTTT
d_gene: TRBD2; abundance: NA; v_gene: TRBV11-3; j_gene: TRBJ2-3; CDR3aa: CASSSGTSGSVDTQYF; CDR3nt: TGTGCCAGCAGCTCCGGGACTAGCGGGAGTGTAGATACGCAGTATTTT
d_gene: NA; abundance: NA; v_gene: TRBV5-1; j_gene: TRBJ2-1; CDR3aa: CASFISPGLLNFDEQFF; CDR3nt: TGCGCCAGCTTTATATCCCCGGGACTTTTAAATTTCGATGAGCAGTTCTTC
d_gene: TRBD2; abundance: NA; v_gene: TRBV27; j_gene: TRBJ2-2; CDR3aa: CASSLSGGSGELFF; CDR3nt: TGTGCCAGCAGTCTCTCGGGGGGGTCCGGGGAGCTGTTTTTT
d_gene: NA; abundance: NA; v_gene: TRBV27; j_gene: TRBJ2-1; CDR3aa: CASSLSKSLRGDEQFF; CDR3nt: TGTGCCAGCAGTTTATCGAAATCCCTACGCGGTGATGAGCAGTTCTTC
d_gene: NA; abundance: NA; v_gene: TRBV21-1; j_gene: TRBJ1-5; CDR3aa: CASSNGVSDRENQPQHF; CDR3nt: TGTGCCAGCAGCAATGGGGTTTCGGACAGGGAGAATCAGCCCCAGCATTTT
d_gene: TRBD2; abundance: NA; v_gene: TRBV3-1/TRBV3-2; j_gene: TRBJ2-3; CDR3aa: CASSPPGLAGGDTQYF; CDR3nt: TGTGCCAGCAGCCCCCCGGGACTAGCGGGGGGAGATACGCAGTATTTT
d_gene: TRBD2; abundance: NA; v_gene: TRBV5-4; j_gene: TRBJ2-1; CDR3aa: CASSLGRGAYNEQFF; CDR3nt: TGTGCCAGCAGCTTGGGGCGGGGGGCCTACAATGAGCAGTTCTTC
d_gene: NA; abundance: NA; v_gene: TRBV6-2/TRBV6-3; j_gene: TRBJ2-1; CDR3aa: CASSYQGLPNNEQFF; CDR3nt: TGTGCCAGCAGTTATCAGGGACTTCCAAACAATGAGCAGTTCTTC
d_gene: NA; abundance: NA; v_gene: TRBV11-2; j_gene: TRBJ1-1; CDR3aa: CASSLPKGGYRATEAFF; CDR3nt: TGTGCCAGCAGCTTACCTAAGGGAGGTTATCGGGCCACTGAAGCTTTCTTT
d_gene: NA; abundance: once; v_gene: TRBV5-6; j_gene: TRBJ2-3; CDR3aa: CASSLQGTADTQYF; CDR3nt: TGTGCCAGCAGCTTACAGGGTACGGCAGATACGCAGTATTTT